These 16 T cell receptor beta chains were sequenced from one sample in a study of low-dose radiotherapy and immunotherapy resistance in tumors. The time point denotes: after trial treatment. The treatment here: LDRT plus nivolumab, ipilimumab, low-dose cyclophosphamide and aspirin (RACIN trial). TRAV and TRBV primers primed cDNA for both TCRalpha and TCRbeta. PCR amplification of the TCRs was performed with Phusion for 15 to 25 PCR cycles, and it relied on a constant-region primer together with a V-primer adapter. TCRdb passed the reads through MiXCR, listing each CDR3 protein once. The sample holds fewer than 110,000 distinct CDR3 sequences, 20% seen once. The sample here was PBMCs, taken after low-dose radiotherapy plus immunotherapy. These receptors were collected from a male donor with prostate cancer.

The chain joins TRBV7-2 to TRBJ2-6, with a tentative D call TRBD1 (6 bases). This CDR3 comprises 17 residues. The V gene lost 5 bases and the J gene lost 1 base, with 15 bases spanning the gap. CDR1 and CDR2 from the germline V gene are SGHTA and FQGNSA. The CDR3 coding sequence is TGTGCCAGCAGCGTACAGGGTTCCGCATCTGGGGCCAACGTCCTGACTTTC. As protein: CASSVQGSASGANVLTF. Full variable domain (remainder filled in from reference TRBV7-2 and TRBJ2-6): GAGVSQSPSNKVTEKGKDVELRCDPISGHTALYWYRQSLGQGLEFLIYFQGNSAPDKSGLPSDRFSAERTGGSVSTLTIQRTQQEDSAVYLCASSVQGSASGANVLTFGAGSRLTVL.

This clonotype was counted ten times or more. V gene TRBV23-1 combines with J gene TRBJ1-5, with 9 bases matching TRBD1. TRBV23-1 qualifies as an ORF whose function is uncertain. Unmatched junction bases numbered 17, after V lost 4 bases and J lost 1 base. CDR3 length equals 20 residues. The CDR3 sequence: CASSRRPGQGASSSNQPQHF. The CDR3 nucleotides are TGCGCCAGCAGTCGTCGACCGGGACAGGGTGCGTCCTCGAGCAATCAGCCCCAGCATTTT.

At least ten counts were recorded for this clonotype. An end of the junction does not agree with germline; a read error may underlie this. The CDR3 DNA is TGTGCCAGCAGCTTGGACATGAACACTGAAGCTTTCTTT. It translates to CASSLDMNTEAFF. The V and J genes are TRBV5-3 and TRBJ1-1, with D maybe TRBD1 (5 bases). TRBV5-3 counts as an open reading frame of uncertain function. The CDR3 covers 13 residues.

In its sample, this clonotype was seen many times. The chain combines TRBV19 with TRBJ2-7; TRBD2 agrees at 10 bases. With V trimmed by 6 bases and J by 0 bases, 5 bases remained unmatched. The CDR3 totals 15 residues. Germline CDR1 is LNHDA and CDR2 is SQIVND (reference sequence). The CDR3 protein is CASRILAGPSYEQYF. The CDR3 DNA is TGTGCCAGTAGGATACTAGCGGGGCCCTCCTACGAGCAGTACTTC.

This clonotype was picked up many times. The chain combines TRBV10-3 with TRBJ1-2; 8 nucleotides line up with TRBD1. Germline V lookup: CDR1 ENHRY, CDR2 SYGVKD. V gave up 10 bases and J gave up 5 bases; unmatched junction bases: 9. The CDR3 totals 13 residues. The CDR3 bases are TGTGCCACCGCGCTCACAGGGGGGTATGGCTACACCTTC. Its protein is CATALTGGYGYTF.

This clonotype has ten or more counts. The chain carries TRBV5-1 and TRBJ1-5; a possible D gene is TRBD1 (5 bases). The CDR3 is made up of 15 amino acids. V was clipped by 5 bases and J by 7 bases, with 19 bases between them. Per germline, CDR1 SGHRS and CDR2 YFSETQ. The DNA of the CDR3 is TGCGCCAGCAGTCCCCGGGGAGGGGACGGGCAGCCCCAGCATTTT. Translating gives CASSPRGGDGQPQHF.

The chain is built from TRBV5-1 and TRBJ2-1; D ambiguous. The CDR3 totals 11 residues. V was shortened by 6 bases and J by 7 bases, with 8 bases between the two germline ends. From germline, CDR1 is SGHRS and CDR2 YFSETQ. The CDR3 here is CASIIGNEQFF. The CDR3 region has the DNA TGCGCCAGCATTATAGGAAATGAGCAGTTCTTC.

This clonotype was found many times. CDR3 DNA: TGTGCCAGCAGCCCTCGGACAGGTGTCGATGAGCAGTTCTTC. Translating it yields CASSPRTGVDEQFF. V and J are TRBV6-2 or TRBV6-3 and TRBJ2-1; 7 nucleotides agree with TRBD1. Germline assignment: CDR1 MNHEY and CDR2 SVGEGT. With 6 bases clipped from V and 8 bases from J, the junction kept 10 bases outside the gene matches. The CDR3 totals 14 residues.

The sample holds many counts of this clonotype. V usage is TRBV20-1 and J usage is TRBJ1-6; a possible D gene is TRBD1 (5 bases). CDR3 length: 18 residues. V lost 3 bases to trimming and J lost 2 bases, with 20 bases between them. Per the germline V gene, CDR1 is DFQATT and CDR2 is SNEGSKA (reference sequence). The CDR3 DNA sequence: TGCAGTGCTAGGGAGGGAGGGGCAAAAGGAACCTATAATTCACCCCTCCACTTT. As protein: CSAREGGAKGTYNSPLHF.

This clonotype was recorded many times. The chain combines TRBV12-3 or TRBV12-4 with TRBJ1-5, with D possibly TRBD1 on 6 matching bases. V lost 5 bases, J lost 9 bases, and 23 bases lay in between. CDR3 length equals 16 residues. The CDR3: CASSKNGGAGSRPQHF. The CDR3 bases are TGTGCCAGCAGTAAAAACGGGGGCGCGGGTAGCAGGCCCCAGCATTTT.

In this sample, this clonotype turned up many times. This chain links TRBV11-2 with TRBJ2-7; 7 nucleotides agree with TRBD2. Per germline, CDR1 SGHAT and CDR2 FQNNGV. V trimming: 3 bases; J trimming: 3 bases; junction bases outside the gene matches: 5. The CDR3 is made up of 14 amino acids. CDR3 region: CASSLGPGGYEQYF. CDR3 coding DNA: TGTGCCAGCAGCTTGGGGCCGGGGGGCTACGAGCAGTACTTC.

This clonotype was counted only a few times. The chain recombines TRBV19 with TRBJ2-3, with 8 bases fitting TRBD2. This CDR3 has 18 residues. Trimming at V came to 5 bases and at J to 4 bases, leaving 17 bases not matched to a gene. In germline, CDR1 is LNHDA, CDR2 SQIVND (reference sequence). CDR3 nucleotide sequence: TGTGCCAGTAGTCCCCTCCGGGCGGGGGGATTCGTCGCAGATACGCAGTATTTT. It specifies CASSPLRAGGFVADTQYF.

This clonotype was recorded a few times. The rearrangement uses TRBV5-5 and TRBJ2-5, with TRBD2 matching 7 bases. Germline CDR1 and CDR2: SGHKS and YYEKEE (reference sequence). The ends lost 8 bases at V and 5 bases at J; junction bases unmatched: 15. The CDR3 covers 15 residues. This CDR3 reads CASIQGLAAGETQYF. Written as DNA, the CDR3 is TGTGCCAGTATACAAGGGCTAGCGGCGGGGGAGACCCAGTACTTC.

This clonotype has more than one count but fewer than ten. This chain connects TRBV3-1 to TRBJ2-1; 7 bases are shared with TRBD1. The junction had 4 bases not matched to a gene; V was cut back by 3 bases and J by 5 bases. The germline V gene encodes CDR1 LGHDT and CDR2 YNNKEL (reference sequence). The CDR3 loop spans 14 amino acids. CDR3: CASSQAGGHNEQFF. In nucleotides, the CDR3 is TGTGCCAGCAGCCAGGCAGGGGGACACAATGAGCAGTTCTTC.

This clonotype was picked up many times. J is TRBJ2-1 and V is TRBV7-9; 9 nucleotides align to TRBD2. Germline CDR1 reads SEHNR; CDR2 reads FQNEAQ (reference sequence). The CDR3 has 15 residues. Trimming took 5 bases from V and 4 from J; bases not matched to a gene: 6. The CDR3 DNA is TGTGCCAGCAGCCCTGGGACTAGCAAGTACAATGAGCAGTTCTTC. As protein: CASSPGTSKYNEQFF. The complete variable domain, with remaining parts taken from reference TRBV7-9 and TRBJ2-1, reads DTGVSQNPRHKITKRGQNVTFRCDPISEHNRLYWYRQTLGQGPEFLTYFQNEAQLEKSRLLSDRFSAERPKGSFSTLEIQRTEQGDSAMYLCASSPGTSKYNEQFFGPGTRLTVL.

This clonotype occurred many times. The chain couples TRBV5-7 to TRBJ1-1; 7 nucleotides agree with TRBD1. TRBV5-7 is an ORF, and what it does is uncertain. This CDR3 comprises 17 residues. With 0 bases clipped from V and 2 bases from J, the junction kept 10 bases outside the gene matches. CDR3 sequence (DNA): TGTGCCAGCAGCTTGGTAGGCCGGGACAGTAGTAACACTGAAGCTTTCTTT. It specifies CASSLVGRDSSNTEAFF.